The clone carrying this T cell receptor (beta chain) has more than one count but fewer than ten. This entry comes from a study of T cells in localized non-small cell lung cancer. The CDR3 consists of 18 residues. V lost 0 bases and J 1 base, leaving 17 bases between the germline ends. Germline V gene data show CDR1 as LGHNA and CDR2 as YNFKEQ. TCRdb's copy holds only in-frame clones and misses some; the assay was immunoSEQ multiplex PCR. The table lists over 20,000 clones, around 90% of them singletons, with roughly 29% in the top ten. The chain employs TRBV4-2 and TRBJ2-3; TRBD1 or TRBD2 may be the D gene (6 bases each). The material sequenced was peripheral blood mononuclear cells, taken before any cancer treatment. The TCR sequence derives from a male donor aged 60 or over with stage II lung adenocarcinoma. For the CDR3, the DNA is TGTGCCAGCAGCCAAGATCCCCCGAAGGGGGGCGGCACAGATACGCAGTATTTT. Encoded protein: CASSQDPPKGGGTDTQYF.